This T cell receptor beta chain was sequenced during a study of circulating CD8 cells and anti-PD-1 response in melanoma. Overall study results and limits: Clonotype sharing was highest between DPOS and TIGIT subsets.

Germline CDR1 SQVTM, CDR2 ANQGSEA. J was trimmed by 4 bases and V by 4 bases; bases with no gene match: 8. The CDR3 runs 14 residues. Relative to its sample, this clonotype is large. Its antigen is not identified. From live CD3+CD8+TCRalphabeta+ cells, four PD-1 and/or TIGIT subsets were sorted. Each library started from 15 ng of total RNA using the QIAseq Immune Repertoire TCR panel. Using its own MiXCR run on the reads, TCRdb lists one record per CDR3 protein. The sample consists of approximately 520 distinct CDR3 sequences, about 9.3% of them appearing once. The specimen comprised CD8+ T cells from PBMCs, sampled at baseline or after one month of anti-PD-1 therapy (not recorded which). The clonotype comes from a human donor with melanoma. The rearrangement uses TRBV29-1 and TRBJ2-7, with TRBD1 matching 9 bases. The chain's CDR3 is CSVGGGTGSYEQYF. CDR3 bases: TGCAGCGTTGGCGGTGGGACAGGGTCGTACGAGCAGTACTTC.